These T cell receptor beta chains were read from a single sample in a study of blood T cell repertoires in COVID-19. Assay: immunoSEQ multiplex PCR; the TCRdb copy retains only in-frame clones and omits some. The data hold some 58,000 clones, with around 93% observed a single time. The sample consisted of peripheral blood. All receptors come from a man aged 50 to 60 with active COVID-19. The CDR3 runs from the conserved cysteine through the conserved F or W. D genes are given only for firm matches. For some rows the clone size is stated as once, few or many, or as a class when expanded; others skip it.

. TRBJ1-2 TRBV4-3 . TGCGCCAGCAGCCAGGCAGGGGTAGTAGGCTACACCTTC CASSQAGVVGYTF
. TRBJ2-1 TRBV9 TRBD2 TGTGCCAGCAGCGTGGGGACTAGCAATGAGCAGTTCTTC CASSVGTSNEQFF
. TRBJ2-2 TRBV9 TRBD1 TGTGCCAGCAGCGAGAACCCCAATCCGGGACAGGGAAGCACCGGGGAGCTGTTTTTT CASSENPNPGQGSTGELFF
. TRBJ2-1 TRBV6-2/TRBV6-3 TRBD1 TGTGCCAGCAGTCCGGACAGGGGACCCAATGAGCAGTTCTTC CASSPDRGPNEQFF
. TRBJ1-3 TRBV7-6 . TGTGCCAGCAGCCCCCGGGGGGGGTTGTCAGGAAACACCATATATTTT CASSPRGGLSGNTIYF
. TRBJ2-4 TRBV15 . TGTGCCACCAGCAGAGATTTCGGATCGGGAGTGGCCAAAAACATTCAGTACTTC CATSRDFGSGVAKNIQYF
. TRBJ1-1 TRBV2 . TGTGCCGGCGGGGTGGGAGTCACTGAAGCTTTCTTT CAGGVGVTEAFF
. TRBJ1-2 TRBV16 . TGTGCCAGCAGCCAAATTGAGCTTAACTATGGCTACACCTTC CASSQIELNYGYTF
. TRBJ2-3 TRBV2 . TGTGCCAGCAGTCCGCTACTAAGCACAGATACGCAGTATTTT CASSPLLSTDTQYF
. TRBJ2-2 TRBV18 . TGTGCCAGCTCACCCTCGGGGACATTAGACACCGGGGAGCTGTTTTTT CASSPSGTLDTGELFF
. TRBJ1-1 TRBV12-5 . TGTGCTAGTGGTTTGGTACCGTCACCTATCATGAACACTGAAGCTTTCTTT CASGLVPSPIMNTEAFF
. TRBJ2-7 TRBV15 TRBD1 TGTGCCACCAGCAGTCCGGGACAGGGAGCCTACGAGCAGTACTTC CATSSPGQGAYEQYF
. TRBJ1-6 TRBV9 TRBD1 TGTGCCAGCAGCGTGGGACAGAGCTCCTATAATTCACCCCTCCACTTT CASSVGQSSYNSPLHF
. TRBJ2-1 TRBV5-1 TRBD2 TGCGCCAGCAGCTTGGGACTAGCGGGCAATGAGCAGTTCTTC CASSLGLAGNEQFF
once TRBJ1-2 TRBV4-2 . TGTGCCAGCAGCCAAGCCGGGATCGGCTATGGCTACACCTTC CASSQAGIGYGYTF
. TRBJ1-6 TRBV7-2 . TGTGCCAGCAGCCAAACTACAGCCATAAGCGGGTCACCCCTCCACTTT CASSQTTAISGSPLHF
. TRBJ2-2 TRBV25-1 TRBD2 TGTGCCAGCACAACCGCTAGCGGCAACCTCGGGGAGCTGTTTTTT CASTTASGNLGELFF
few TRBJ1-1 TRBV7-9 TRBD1 TGTGCCAGCAGCTCTCAGGGGGCGTTGGGCACTGAAGCTTTCTTT CASSSQGALGTEAFF
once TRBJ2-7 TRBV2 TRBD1 TGTGCCAGCAGGGACAGGGCCGACGAGCAGTACTTC CASRDRADEQYF
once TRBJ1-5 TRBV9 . TGTGCCAGCAGCGTAGGGACAGAAAATCAGCCCCAGCATTTT CASSVGTENQPQHF
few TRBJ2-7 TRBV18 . TGTGCCAGCTCACCACCGCGGCAGGGGTTATCCTACGAGCAGTACTTC CASSPPRQGLSYEQYF
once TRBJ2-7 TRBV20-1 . TGCAGTGCAGAAGGGGACTACGAGCAGTACTTC CSAEGDYEQYF
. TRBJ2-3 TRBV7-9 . TGTGCCAGCAGCACAGCCGGGACACTAAGGGCCACAGATACGCAGTATTTT CASSTAGTLRATDTQYF
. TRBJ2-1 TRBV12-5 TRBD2 TGTGCTAGTGGTTTGACCCTATCCGGGACTAGCGGTCATGAGCAGTTCTTC CASGLTLSGTSGHEQFF
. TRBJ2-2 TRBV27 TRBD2 TGTGCCAGCAGTCGACTAGCGGGGGGGCCGAACACCGGGGAGCTGTTTTTT CASSRLAGGPNTGELFF